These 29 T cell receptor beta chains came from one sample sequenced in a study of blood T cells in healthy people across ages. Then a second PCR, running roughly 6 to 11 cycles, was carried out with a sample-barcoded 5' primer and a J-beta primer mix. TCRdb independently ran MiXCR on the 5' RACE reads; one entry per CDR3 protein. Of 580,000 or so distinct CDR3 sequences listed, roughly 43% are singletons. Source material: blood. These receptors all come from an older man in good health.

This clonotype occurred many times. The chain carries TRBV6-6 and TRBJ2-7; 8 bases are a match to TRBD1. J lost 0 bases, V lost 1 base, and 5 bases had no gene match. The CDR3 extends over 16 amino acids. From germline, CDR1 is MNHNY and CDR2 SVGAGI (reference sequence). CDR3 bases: TGTGCCAGCAGTTACTATAAAGACAGGGGCTCCTACGAGCAGTACTTC. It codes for CASSYYKDRGSYEQYF.

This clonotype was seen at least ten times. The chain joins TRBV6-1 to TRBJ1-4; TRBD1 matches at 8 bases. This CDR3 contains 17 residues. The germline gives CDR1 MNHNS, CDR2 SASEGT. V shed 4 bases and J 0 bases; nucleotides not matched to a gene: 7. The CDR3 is CASSAGGRIATNEKLFF. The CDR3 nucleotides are TGTGCCAGCAGTGCAGGGGGCCGGATTGCAACTAATGAAAAACTGTTTTTT.

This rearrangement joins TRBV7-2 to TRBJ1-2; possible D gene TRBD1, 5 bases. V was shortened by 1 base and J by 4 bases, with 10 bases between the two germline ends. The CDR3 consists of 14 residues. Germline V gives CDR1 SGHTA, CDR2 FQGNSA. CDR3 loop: CASSLGGPSYGYTF. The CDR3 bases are TGTGCCAGCAGCTTAGGGGGCCCATCCTATGGCTACACCTTC.

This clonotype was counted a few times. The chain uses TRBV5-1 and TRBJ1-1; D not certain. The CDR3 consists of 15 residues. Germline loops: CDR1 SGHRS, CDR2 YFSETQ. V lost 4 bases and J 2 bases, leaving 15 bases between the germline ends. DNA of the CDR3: TGCGCCAGCAGCGTCCCCGACGGGTTAAACACTGAAGCTTTCTTT. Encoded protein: CASSVPDGLNTEAFF.

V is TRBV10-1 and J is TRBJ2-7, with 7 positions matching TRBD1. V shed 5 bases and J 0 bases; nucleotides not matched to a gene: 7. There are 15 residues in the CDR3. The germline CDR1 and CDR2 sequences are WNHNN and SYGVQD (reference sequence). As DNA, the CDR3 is TGCGCCAGCAGTAGAACCGGGACAGCCTCCTACGAGCAGTACTTC. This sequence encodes CASSRTGTASYEQYF.

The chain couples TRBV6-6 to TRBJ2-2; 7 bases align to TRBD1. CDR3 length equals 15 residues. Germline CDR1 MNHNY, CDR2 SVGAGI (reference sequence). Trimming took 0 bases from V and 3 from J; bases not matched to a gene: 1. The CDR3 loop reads CASSYSTGDTGELFF. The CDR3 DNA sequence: TGTGCCAGCAGTTACTCCACAGGGGACACCGGGGAGCTGTTTTTT.

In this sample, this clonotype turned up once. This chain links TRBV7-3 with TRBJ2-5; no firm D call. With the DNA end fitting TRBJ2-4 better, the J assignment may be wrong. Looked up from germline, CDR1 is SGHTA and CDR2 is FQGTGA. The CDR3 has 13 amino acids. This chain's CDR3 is CASSLDPLNIQYF. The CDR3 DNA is TGTGCCAGCAGCTTAGACCCCTTAAACATTCAGTACTTC.

The CDR3 nucleotides are TGTGCCTGGAGTGCCTTGAGACTCGATACGCAGTATTTT. Protein sequence: CAWSALRLDTQYF. V is TRBV30 and J is TRBJ2-3; D remains ambiguous. V lost 1 base to trimming and J lost 6 bases, with 11 bases between them. Per the germline V gene, CDR1 is GTSNPN and CDR2 is SVGIG (reference sequence). The CDR3 has 13 amino acids.

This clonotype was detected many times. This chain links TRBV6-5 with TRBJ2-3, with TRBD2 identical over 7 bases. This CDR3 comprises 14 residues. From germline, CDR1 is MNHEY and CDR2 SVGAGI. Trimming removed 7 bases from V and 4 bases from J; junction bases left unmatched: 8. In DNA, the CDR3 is TGTGCCAGCAAGCGGGGCAACGCGGCAGATACGCAGTATTTT. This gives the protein CASKRGNAADTQYF.

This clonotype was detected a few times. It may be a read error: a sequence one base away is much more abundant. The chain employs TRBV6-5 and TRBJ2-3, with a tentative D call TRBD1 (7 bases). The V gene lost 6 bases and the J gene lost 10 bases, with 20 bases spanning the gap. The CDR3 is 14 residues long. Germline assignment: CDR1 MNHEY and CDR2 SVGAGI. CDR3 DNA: TGTGCCAGCAGACCACAGGGGAGGAGGGATTCGCAGTATTTT. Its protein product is CASRPQGRRDSQYF.

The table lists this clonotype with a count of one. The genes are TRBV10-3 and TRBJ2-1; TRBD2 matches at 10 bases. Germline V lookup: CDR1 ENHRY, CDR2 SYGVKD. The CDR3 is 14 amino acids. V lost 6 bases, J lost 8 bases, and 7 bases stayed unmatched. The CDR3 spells CAISQSLAGDEQFF. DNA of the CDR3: TGTGCCATCAGCCAGTCCCTAGCGGGGGATGAGCAGTTCTTC.

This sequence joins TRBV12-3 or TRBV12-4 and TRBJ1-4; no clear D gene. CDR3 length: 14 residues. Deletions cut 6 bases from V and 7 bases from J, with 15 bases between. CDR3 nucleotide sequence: TGTGCCAGCAGAGGAGAGGCGGTAGTTGAAAAACTGTTTTTT. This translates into CASRGEAVVEKLFF.

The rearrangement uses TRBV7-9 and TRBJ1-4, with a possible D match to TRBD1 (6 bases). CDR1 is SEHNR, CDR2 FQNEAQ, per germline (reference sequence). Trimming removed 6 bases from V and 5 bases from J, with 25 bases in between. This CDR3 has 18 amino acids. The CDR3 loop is CASSSSRDTLLGNEKLFF. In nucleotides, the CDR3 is TGTGCCAGCAGTTCAAGCCGGGACACGCTACTCGGGAATGAAAAACTGTTTTTT.

In nucleotides, the CDR3 is TGTGCCAGCACCAAGGACAGGGCTACCTACGAGCAGTACTTC. The encoded protein is CASTKDRATYEQYF. The chain carries TRBV6-2 or TRBV6-3 and TRBJ2-5; TRBD1 matches at 8 bases. Gene TRBJ2-7 matches the end of the DNA better, so the J call may be wrong. From germline, CDR1 is MNHEY and CDR2 SVGEGT. The CDR3 contains 14 residues.

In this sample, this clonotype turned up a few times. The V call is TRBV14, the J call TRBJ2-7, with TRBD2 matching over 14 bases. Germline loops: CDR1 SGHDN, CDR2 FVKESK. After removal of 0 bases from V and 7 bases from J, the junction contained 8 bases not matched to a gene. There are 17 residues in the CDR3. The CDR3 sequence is CASSQDLGLAGDNEQYF. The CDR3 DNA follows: TGTGCCAGCAGCCAAGATTTGGGACTAGCGGGGGACAATGAGCAGTACTTC. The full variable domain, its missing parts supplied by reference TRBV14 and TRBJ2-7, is EAGVTQFPSHSVIEKGQTVTLRCDPISGHDNLYWYRRVMGKEIKFLLHFVKESKQDESGMPNNRFLAERTGGTYSTLKVQPAELEDSGVYFCASSQDLGLAGDNEQYFGPGTRLTVT.

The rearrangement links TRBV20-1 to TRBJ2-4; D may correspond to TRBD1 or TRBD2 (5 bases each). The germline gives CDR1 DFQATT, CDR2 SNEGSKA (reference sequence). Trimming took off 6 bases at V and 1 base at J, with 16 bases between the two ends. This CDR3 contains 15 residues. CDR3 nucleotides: TGCAGTGCCGCCGGGACGACGTTGGCCAAAAACATTCAGTACTTC. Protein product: CSAAGTTLAKNIQYF.

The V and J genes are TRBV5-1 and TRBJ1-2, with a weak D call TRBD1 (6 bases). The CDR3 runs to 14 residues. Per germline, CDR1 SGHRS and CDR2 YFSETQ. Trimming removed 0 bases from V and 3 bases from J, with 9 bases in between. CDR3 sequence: CASSLEPGDYGYTF. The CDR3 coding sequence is TGCGCCAGCAGCTTGGAACCAGGGGACTATGGCTACACCTTC.

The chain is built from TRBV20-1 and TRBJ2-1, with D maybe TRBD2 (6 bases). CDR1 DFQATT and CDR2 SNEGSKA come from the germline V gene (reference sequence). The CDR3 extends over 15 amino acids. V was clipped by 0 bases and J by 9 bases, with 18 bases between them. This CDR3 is CSARDPGGSGIEQFF. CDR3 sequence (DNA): TGCAGTGCTAGAGATCCCGGGGGTAGCGGAATTGAGCAGTTCTTC.

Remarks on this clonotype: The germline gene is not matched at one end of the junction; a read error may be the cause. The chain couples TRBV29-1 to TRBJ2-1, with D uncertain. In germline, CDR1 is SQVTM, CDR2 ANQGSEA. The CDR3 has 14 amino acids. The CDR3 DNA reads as TGCAGCGTTGAAGCGGACCCAGAGTACAATGAGCGGTTCTTC. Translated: CSVEADPEYNERFF.

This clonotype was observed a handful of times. Written as DNA, the CDR3 is TGCGCCAGCAGCCAAGAACCCTACCCTAACTATGGCTACACCTTC. Translation gives CASSQEPYPNYGYTF. The chain recombines TRBV4-3 with TRBJ1-2; D uncertain. Germline V lookup: CDR1 LGHNA, CDR2 YSLEER. There are 15 residues in the CDR3. Between the trimmed V and J ends, which lost 0 bases and 0 bases, there was a span of 8 bases.

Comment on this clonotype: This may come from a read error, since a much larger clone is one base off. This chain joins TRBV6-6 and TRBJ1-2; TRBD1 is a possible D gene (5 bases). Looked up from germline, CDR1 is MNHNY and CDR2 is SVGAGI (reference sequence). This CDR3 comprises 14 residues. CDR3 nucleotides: TGTGCCAGCAGTGACTCGGAGGGGCGCGATGGCTACACCTTC. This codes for CASSDSEGRDGYTF.

This CDR3 reads CASSLGGAPSPLHF. The CDR3 nucleotides are TGTGCCAGCAGTCTCGGGGGGGCTCCTTCACCCCTCCACTTT. V usage is TRBV14 and J usage is TRBJ1-6; tentative D call: TRBD1 (6 bases). The CDR3 consists of 14 residues. V was clipped by 6 bases and J by 9 bases, with 15 bases between them. Germline V lookup: CDR1 SGHDN, CDR2 FVKESK. The full variable domain, completed using reference TRBV14 and TRBJ1-6, is EAGVTQFPSHSVIEKGQTVTLRCDPISGHDNLYWYRRVMGKEIKFLLHFVKESKQDESGMPNNRFLAERTGGTYSTLKVQPAELEDSGVYFCASSLGGAPSPLHFGNGTRLTVT.

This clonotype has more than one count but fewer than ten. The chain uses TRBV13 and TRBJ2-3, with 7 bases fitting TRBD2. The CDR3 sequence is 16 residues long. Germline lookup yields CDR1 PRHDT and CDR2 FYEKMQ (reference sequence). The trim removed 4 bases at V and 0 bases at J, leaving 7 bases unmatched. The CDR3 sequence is CASSSPSGESTDTQYF. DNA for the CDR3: TGTGCCAGCAGCTCGCCGAGCGGGGAGAGCACAGATACGCAGTATTTT. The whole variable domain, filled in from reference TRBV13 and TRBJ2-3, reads AAGVIQSPRHLIKEKRETATLKCYPIPRHDTVYWYQQGPGQDPQFLISFYEKMQSDKGSIPDRFSAQQFSDYHSELNMSSLELGDSALYFCASSSPSGESTDTQYFGPGTRLTVL.

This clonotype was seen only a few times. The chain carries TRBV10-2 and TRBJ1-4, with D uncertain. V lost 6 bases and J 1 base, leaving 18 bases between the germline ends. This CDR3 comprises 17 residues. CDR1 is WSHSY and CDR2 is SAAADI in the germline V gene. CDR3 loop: CASRAHRVVGTNEKLFF. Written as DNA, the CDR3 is TGCGCCAGCAGGGCCCATAGGGTTGTTGGAACTAATGAAAAACTGTTTTTT.

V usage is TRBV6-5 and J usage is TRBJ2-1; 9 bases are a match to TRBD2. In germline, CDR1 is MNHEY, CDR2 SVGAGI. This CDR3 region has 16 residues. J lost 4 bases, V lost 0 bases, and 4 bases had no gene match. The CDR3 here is CASSYSGLAGYNEQFF. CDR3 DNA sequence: TGTGCCAGCAGTTACTCGGGACTAGCCGGTTACAATGAGCAGTTCTTC.

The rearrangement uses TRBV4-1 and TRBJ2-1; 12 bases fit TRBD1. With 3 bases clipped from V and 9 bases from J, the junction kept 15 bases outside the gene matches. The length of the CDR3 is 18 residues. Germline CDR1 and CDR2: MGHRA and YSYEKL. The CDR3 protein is CASSHHRPGQGAQGEQFF. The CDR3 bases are TGCGCCAGCAGCCATCACCGCCCGGGACAGGGGGCGCAGGGTGAGCAGTTCTTC.

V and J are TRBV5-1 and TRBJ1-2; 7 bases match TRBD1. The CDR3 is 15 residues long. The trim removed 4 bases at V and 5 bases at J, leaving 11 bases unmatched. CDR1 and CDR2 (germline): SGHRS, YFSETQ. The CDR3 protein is CASSLGPGTEYGYTF. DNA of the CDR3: TGCGCCAGCAGCCTTGGCCCGGGGACAGAGTATGGCTACACCTTC. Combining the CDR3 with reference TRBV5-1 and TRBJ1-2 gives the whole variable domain KAGVTQTPRYLIKTRGQQVTLSCSPISGHRSVSWYQQTPGQGLQFLFEYFSETQRNKGNFPGRFSGRQFSNSRSEMNVSTLELGDSALYLCASSLGPGTEYGYTFGSGTRLTVV.

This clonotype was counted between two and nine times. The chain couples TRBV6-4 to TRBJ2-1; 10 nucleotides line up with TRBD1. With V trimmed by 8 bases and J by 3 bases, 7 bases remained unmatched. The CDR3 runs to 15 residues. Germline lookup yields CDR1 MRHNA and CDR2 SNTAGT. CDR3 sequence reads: CASAVDRGFYNEQFF. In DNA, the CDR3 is TGTGCCAGCGCAGTGGACAGGGGGTTCTACAATGAGCAGTTCTTC.

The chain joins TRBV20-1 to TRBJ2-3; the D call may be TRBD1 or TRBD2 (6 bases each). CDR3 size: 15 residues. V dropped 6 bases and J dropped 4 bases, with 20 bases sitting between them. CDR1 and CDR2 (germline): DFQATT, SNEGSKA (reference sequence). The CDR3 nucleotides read TGCAGTGCCGTAAGCTCCGGGGGCCAGGCAGATACGCAGTATTTT. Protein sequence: CSAVSSGGQADTQYF.